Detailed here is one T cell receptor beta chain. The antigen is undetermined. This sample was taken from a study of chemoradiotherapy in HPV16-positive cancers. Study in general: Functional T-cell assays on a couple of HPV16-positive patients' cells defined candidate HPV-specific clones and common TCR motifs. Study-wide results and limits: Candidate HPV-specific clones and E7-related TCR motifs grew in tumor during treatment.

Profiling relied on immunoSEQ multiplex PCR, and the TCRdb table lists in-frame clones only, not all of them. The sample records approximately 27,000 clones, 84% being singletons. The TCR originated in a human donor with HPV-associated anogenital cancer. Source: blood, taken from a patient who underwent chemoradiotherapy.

The CDR3 nucleotides read TGTGCCAGCAGCACGGGACAGGGGATCGACTATGGCTACACCTTC. Its protein product is CASSTGQGIDYGYTF. The chain has TRBV7-2 and TRBJ1-2, with 10 bases identical to TRBD1. V gave up 5 bases and J gave up 3 bases; unmatched junction bases: 6. Germline CDR1 reads SGHTA; CDR2 reads FQGNSA. CDR3 length: 15 residues. Complete variable domain (other parts from reference TRBV7-2 and TRBJ1-2): GAGVSQSPSNKVTEKGKDVELRCDPISGHTALYWYRQSLGQGLEFLIYFQGNSAPDKSGLPSDRFSAERTGGSVSTLTIQRTQQEDSAVYLCASSTGQGIDYGYTFGSGTRLTVV.